The clone carrying this T cell receptor (beta chain) was found many times. Its antigen is unidentified. This sample was included in a study of neurological immune-mediated disorders. The study's findings and limits: HTLV-1-associated myelopathy led in TCR clonal expansion, while multiple sclerosis ranked lowest, below healthy controls. Phylogenetic grouping put 18 of 34 multiple sclerosis patients' repertoires into one related-CDR3 cluster, a possible signature.

Germline CDR1 and CDR2: SGHRS and YFSETQ. Unmatched junction bases numbered 4, after V lost 4 bases and J lost 3 bases. The CDR3 covers 15 residues. The cDNA was generated by 5'RACE with 10-nucleotide random UMIs. In TCRdb, the 5' RACE reads were re-called with MiXCR into one record per CDR3 protein. Seen here are approximately 44,000 distinct CDR3 sequences, approximately 6.2% observed once, and the top ten hold roughly 1.4%. The sorted libraries were made from under 1.2 million CD4+ or CD8+ T cells. The chain is built from TRBV5-1 and TRBJ2-2; 9 nucleotides line up with TRBD2. Sequenced material: CD4+ T cells from blood. The source is a woman aged 18-35 years with multiple sclerosis. CDR3 coding DNA: TGCGCCAGCAGCCCGCGGGGGGGTGACACCGGGGAGCTGTTTTTT. Protein: CASSPRGGDTGELFF.